A single sample gave rise to the 3 T cell receptor beta chains below, sequenced in a study of T cell repertoires in cytomegalovirus infection. TCRdb analysed the reads with MiXCR anew, one entry per CDR3 protein. Of just over 300,000 distinct CDR3 sequences in the sample, roughly 15% are singletons; the top ten hold around 11%. The sample taken for sequencing was PBMCs. The receptors stem from a human donor in good health (CMV status not recorded). Some clones in this sample may be carry-over from other donors' samples.

This clonotype was observed at least ten times. The gene calls are TRBV12-3 or TRBV12-4 and TRBJ2-1; TRBD2 matches at 10 bases. There are 14 residues in the CDR3. Unmatched junction bases numbered 8, after V lost 7 bases and J lost 8 bases. The CDR3 DNA is TGTGCCAGCATCCCGGGACTAGCGTCGCATGAGCAGTTCTTC. Translated, it gives CASIPGLASHEQFF.

This clonotype was counted at least ten times. The genes are TRBV12-3 or TRBV12-4 and TRBJ1-2, with D tentatively TRBD1 (5 bases). This CDR3 is built from 12 residues. The V end lost 6 bases, the J end lost 8 bases, and 13 bases lay between the germline ends. CDR3 DNA sequence: TGTGCCAGCAGCGACAGAAGACAGGGCTACACCTTC. It specifies CASSDRRQGYTF.

The table lists this clonotype with many counts. The chain employs TRBV12-3 or TRBV12-4 and TRBJ2-7; D may correspond to TRBD1 or TRBD2 (5 bases each). The germline V and J ends were trimmed by 6 bases and 7 bases, with 19 bases remaining between them. The CDR3 runs 14 residues. The CDR3 is CASRGWGSVREQYF. Here the CDR3 DNA reads TGTGCCAGCAGGGGGTGGGGGTCGGTGCGAGAGCAGTACTTC.